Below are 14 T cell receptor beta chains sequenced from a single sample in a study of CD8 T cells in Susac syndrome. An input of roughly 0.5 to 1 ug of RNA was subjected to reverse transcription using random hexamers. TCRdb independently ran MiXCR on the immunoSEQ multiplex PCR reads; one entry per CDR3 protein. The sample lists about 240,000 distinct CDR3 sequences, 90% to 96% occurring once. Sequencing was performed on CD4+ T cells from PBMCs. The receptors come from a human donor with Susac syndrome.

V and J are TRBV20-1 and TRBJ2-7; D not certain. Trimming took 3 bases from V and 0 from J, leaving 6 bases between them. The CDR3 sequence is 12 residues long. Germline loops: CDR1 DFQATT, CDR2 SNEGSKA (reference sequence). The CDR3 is CSASWSSYEQYF. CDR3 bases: TGCAGTGCTAGCTGGTCCTCCTACGAGCAGTACTTC.

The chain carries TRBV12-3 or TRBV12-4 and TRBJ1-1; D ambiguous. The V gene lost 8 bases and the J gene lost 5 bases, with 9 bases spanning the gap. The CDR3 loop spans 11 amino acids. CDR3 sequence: CASGFGTEAFF. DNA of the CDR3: TGTGCCAGCGGATTTGGAACTGAAGCTTTCTTT.

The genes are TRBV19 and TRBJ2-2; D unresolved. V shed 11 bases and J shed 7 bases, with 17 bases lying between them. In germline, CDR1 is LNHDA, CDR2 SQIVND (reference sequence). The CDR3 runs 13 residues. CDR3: CAVTPQGIGELFF. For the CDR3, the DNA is TGTGCCGTAACTCCCCAAGGGATCGGGGAGCTGTTTTTT.

The chain's CDR3 is CASSRHLPSSGLTGSYEQYF. The CDR3 nucleotides read TGCGCCAGCAGCCGCCACCTGCCCTCTAGCGGATTAACGGGTTCCTACGAGCAGTACTTC. The gene calls are TRBV4-1 and TRBJ2-7; 7 bases match TRBD2. CDR3 length equals 20 residues. The V and J ends lost 4 bases and 1 base, in that order; junction bases with no gene match: 22. CDR1 is MGHRA and CDR2 is YSYEKL in the germline V gene.

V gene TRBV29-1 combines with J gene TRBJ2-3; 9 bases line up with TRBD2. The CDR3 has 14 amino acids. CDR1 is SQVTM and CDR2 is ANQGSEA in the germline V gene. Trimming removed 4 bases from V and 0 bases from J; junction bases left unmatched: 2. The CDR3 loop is CSVGREGSTDTQYF. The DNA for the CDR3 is TGCAGCGTTGGGCGGGAGGGGAGCACAGATACGCAGTATTTT.

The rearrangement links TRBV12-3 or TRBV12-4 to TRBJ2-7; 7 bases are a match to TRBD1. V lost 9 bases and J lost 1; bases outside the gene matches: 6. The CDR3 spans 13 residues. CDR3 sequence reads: CASRQGESYEQYF. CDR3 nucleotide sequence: TGTGCCAGTCGACAGGGCGAATCCTACGAGCAGTACTTC.

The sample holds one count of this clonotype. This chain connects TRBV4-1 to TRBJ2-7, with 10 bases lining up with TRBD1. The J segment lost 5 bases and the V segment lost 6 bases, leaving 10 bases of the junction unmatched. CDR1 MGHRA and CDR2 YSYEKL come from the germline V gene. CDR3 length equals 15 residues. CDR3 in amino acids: CASRGGGTGVHEQYF. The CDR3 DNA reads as TGCGCCAGCAGGGGAGGCGGGACAGGGGTTCACGAGCAGTACTTC.

The chain's CDR3 is CAGDRGKTNTEAFF. DNA for the CDR3: TGTGCCGGCGACAGGGGAAAAACGAACACTGAAGCTTTCTTT. The rearrangement uses TRBV7-9 and TRBJ1-1; 8 nucleotides align to TRBD1. Germline lookup yields CDR1 SEHNR and CDR2 FQNEAQ (reference sequence). Trimming at V came to 11 bases and at J to 1 base, leaving 9 bases not matched to a gene. This CDR3 has 14 amino acids.

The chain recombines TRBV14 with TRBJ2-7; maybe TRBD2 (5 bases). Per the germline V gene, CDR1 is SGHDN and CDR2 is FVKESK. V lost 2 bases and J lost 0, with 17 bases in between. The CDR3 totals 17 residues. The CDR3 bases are TGTGCCAGCAGCCAAAGAGGGCCGACCGAGGGCTCCTACGAGCAGTACTTC. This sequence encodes CASSQRGPTEGSYEQYF.

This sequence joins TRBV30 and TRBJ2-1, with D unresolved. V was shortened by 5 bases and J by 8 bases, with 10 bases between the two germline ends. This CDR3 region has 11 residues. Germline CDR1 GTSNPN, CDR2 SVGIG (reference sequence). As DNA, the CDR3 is TGTGCCTGGGGCCTCGGGTATGAGCAGTTCTTC. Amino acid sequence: CAWGLGYEQFF. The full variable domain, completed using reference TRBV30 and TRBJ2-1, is SQTIHQWPATLVQPVGSPLSLECTVEGTSNPNLYWYRQAAGRGLQLLFYSVGIGQISSEVPQNLSASRPQDRQFILSSKKLLLSDSGFYLCAWGLGYEQFFGPGTRLTVL.

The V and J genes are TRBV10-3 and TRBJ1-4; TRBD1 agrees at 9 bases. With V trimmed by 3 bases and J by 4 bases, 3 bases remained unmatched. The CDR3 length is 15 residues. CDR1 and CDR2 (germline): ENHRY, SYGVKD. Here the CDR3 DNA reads TGTGCCATCAGTGAAGGGACAGGGTATAATGAAAAACTGTTTTTT. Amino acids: CAISEGTGYNEKLFF.

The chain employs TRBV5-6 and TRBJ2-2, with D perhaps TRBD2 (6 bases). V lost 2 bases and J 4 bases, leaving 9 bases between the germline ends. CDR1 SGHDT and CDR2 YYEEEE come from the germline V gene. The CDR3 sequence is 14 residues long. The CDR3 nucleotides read TGTGCCAGCAGCTTTGTGCGGGGCACCGGGGAGCTGTTTTTT. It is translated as CASSFVRGTGELFF.

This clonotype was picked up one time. CDR3 in DNA: TGTGCCAGCAGTGAACCCGTGCGGCTAGCGAGAGTTCTGTTCTTC. Translated, it gives CASSEPVRLARVLFF. This chain connects TRBV2 to TRBJ2-1, with D perhaps TRBD2 (6 bases). The CDR3 contains 15 residues. The germline CDR1 and CDR2 sequences are SNHLY and FYNNEI. V was clipped by 2 bases and J by 15 bases, with 23 bases between them.

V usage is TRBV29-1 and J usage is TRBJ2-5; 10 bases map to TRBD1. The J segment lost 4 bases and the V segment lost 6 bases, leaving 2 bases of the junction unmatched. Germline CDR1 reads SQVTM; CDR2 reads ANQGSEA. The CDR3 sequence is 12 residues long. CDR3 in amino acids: CSVGQGGETQYF. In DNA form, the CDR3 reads TGCAGCGTCGGACAGGGGGGAGAGACCCAGTACTTC.